Listed below are T cell receptor beta chains from one sample, sequenced in a study of T-cell reconstitution after alpha-beta-depleted transplantation in children. TCRdb used MiXCR to reprocess the PCR reads, holding one entry per CDR3 protein. Of around 410,000 distinct CDR3 sequences listed, about a tenth are singletons. The source material was PBMCs from the stem cell graft donor, sampled from the stem cell graft. These receptors originate from a human donor who donated a stem cell graft to a child with acute myeloid leukemia. CDR3s include the opening cysteine and the closing phenylalanine or tryptophan. The D gene is left open where the match is weak. Clone size is given for some rows only: seen once, a few or many times, or a class if the clone is expanded.

TRBJ2-5 | TRBV5-1 | many | TRBD1 | CASSLGDRGRAQETQYF | TGCGCCAGCAGCTTGGGAGACAGGGGGCGCGCTCAAGAGACCCAGTACTTC
TRBJ2-7 | TRBV12-3/TRBV12-4 | . | TRBD1 | CASSFGTGAYEQYF | TGTGCCAGCAGTTTCGGGACAGGGGCCTACGAGCAGTACTTC
TRBJ2-5 | TRBV4-2 | few | TRBD2 | CASSPGGLAAQETQYF | TGTGCCAGCAGCCCCGGGGGACTAGCGGCACAAGAGACCCAGTACTTC
TRBJ2-5 | TRBV29-1 | few | TRBD1 | CSVKTGTGDETQYF | TGCAGCGTGAAAACCGGGACAGGGGATGAGACCCAGTACTTC
TRBJ1-1 | TRBV10-3 | few | TRBD1 | CAIGWDRGPNTEAFF | TGTGCCATCGGATGGGACAGGGGGCCGAACACTGAAGCTTTCTTT
TRBJ1-2 | TRBV12-3/TRBV12-4 | few | . | CASSFTRVGYTF | TGTGCCAGCAGTTTCACCAGGGTTGGCTACACCTTC
TRBJ1-5 | TRBV27 | . | . | CASSSGGSNQPQHF | TGTGCCAGCAGTTCGGGGGGTAGCAATCAGCCCCAGCATTTT
TRBJ2-7 | TRBV4-3 | . | . | CASSQDISYEQYF | TGCGCCAGCAGCCAAGATATCTCATACGAGCAGTACTTC
TRBJ2-5 | TRBV5-1 | many | . | CASSVGVGSQETQYF | TGCGCCAGCAGCGTAGGAGTTGGGAGTCAAGAGACCCAGTACTTC
TRBJ1-2 | TRBV7-9 | . | . | CASSTARQTGYTF | TGTGCCAGCAGCACCGCAAGACAGACCGGCTACACCTTC
TRBJ2-3 | TRBV12-3/TRBV12-4 | few | . | CASSLAKITQYF | TGTGCCAGCAGTTTGGCCAAGATAACGCAGTATTTT
TRBJ2-5 | TRBV7-2 | many | . | CASSLTPQETQYF | TGTGCCAGCAGCTTAACTCCCCAAGAGACCCAGTACTTC
TRBJ2-1 | TRBV29-1 | few | . | CSVGGIQSSYNEQFF | TGCAGCGTTGGTGGCATACAGAGCTCCTACAATGAGCAGTTCTTC
TRBJ2-7 | TRBV12-3/TRBV12-4 | . | . | CASSFRISSYEQYF | TGTGCCAGCAGTTTCCGGATTTCTTCCTACGAGCAGTACTTC
TRBJ1-4 | TRBV20-1 | . | . | CSAPFRDEKLFF | TGCAGTGCTCCGTTCCGGGATGAAAAACTGTTTTTT
TRBJ1-3 | TRBV25-1 | few | TRBD1 | CASSELRQGPSGNTIYF | TGTGCCAGCAGTGAATTACGACAGGGCCCCTCCGGAAACACCATATATTTT
TRBJ2-1 | TRBV9 | many | . | CASRPQGASVQFF | TGTGCCAGCAGGCCCCAAGGGGCTTCCGTGCAGTTCTTC
TRBJ1-2 | TRBV2 | many | . | CAFGGGVVSRGYTF | TGTGCCTTCGGAGGGGGGGTTGTCTCGCGCGGCTACACCTTC
TRBJ2-7 | TRBV5-1 | few | TRBD1 | CASSSLTGTGANEQYF | TGCGCCAGCAGCTCGCTCACCGGGACAGGGGCCAACGAGCAGTACTTC
TRBJ1-1 | TRBV18 | . | . | CASSPPVGGAGTEAFF | TGTGCCAGCTCACCACCGGTGGGGGGGGCAGGAACTGAAGCTTTCTTT
TRBJ2-3 | TRBV9 | . | TRBD2 | CASSVAGLAGWADTQYF | TGTGCCAGCAGCGTAGCTGGACTAGCGGGATGGGCAGATACGCAGTATTTT
TRBJ2-2 | TRBV12-3/TRBV12-4 | many | TRBD1 | CASSLRQGKISGELFF | TGTGCCAGCAGTCTTCGACAGGGAAAGATTTCCGGGGAGCTGTTTTTT
TRBJ1-3 | TRBV5-1 | few | . | CASAARVSGNTIYF | TGCGCCAGCGCCGCCCGTGTCTCTGGAAACACCATATATTTT
TRBJ2-5 | TRBV7-2 | few | TRBD2 | CASNRGGAGGQETQYF | TGTGCCAGCAACCGAGGTGGAGCGGGGGGACAAGAGACCCAGTACTTC
TRBJ2-1 | TRBV5-1 | few | TRBD2 | CASTPGTSVGNEQFF | TGCGCCAGCACCCCCGGGACTAGCGTGGGCAATGAGCAGTTCTTC
TRBJ2-3 | TRBV5-1 | . | . | CASRDSSSTDTQYF | TGCGCCAGCAGAGACTCTTCTAGCACAGATACGCAGTATTTT